This T cell receptor (beta chain) derives from a study of early T cells in non-severe SARS-CoV-2 infection. Whole-study context: Chains stayed unpaired after sequencing of bulk RNA from unsorted whole blood. Findings and caveats of the study: CD4 and private specificities were missed by VDJdb matching, which favored anti-spike CD8 responses.

The CDR3 covers 19 residues. J lost 3 bases, V lost 1 base, and 13 bases had no gene match. Germline CDR1 reads MDHEN; CDR2 reads SYDVKM. The table lists this clonotype with many counts. Its antigen is unidentified. The library protocol tagged individual cDNA molecules with unique molecular identifiers. TCRdb called the 5' RACE reads again in MiXCR, with one record for every CDR3 protein. This table has tens of thousands of distinct CDR3 sequences, more than 4.5% appearing once. The TCR sequence derives from an adult who was a healthcare worker with PCR-confirmed SARS-CoV-2 infection or an uninfected control (not recorded which). The chain carries TRBV28 and TRBJ2-7, with 12 bases fitting TRBD1. Sequences were derived from whole blood, sampled at baseline. As DNA, the CDR3 is TGTGCCAGCAGTTTATTGGAGTGGGGACAGGGGGCGCGAAGCTACGAGCAGTACTTC. Amino acid sequence: CASSLLEWGQGARSYEQYF.